The clone carrying this T cell receptor (beta chain) was observed a few times. Its target is unknown. This record belongs to a study of regulatory T cells in long-lasting Graves disease. Study overall: The term persistent Graves' disease signified upward of 5 years on antithyroid drugs with positive TSH receptor antibodies.

Building of the TCR beta libraries involved iRepertoire HTBI primers and Arm-PCR of CDR3 regions. TCRdb reprocessed the multiplex PCR reads with MiXCR, giving one entry per CDR3 protein. Among 390,000 or so distinct CDR3 sequences, approximately 25% were seen once, and the ten largest hold 28%. Between the trimmed V and J ends, which lost 6 bases and 2 bases, there was a span of 11 bases. CDR3 length equals 13 residues. Germline lookup yields CDR1 MNHNS and CDR2 SASEGT. Indicated time point: persistent/refractory GD, antithyroid drugs over 5 years with positive TRAb. RNA isolated from PBMCs was used to make the TCR library. The study's findings and limits: Those with persistent disease had in common more public clonotypes (approximately 2,500) than new patients (roughly 970). Persistent Graves' disease cases displayed lower TCR diversity than newly diagnosed ones. Among samples with persistent disease, TRBV28, TRBJ1-2 and TRBJ2-5 were favored.

This receptor was obtained from a woman aged 40 to 50 with Graves disease. The input for sequencing was peripheral blood mononuclear cells (PBMCs), taken when the disease was refractory, from a patient treated with antithyroid drugs. The chain carries TRBV6-1 and TRBJ2-7; D unresolved. CDR3 protein: CASSWAATYEQYF. DNA of the CDR3: TGTGCCAGCAGCTGGGCAGCGACCTACGAGCAGTACTTC.